Listed below are T cell receptor beta chains from one sample, sequenced in a study of OX40 agonist ivuxolimab in advanced cancers. The method was immunoSEQ multiplex PCR; TCRdb's version includes in-frame clones alone and lacks a portion of them. The sample has 70,000 to 95,000 clones, more than 85% seen once. The source material was CD4+ or CD8+ T cells sorted from blood, sampled in a trial of the OX40 agonist ivuxolimab. The receptor source for this set is an adult with an advanced solid tumor such as melanoma, head and neck, liver or kidney cancer. CDR3s include the opening cysteine and the closing phenylalanine or tryptophan. The D gene is left open where the match is weak. Rows give clone size only sometimes, using once, few, many, or a class for an expanded clone.

d_gene	v_gene	abundance	j_gene	CDR3nt	CDR3aa
-	TRBV11-3	-	TRBJ2-2	TGTGCCAGCAGCTTAGTGGGCCAGGGCACTCGCGGGGAGCTGTTTTTT	CASSLVGQGTRGELFF
TRBD1	TRBV15	-	TRBJ2-5	TGTGCCACCAGCAGAGTTGACAGGGGGCCTTCGGAGACCCAGTACTTC	CATSRVDRGPSETQYF
TRBD1	TRBV19	-	TRBJ2-7	TGTGCCAGTAGTACACAACAGGGGTCCCAGCAGTACTTC	CASSTQQGSQQYF
-	TRBV10-1	-	TRBJ1-1	TGCGCCAGCAGCAGCGGAGGGAACACTGAAGCTTTCTTT	CASSSGGNTEAFF
TRBD2	TRBV27	-	TRBJ2-1	TGTGCCAGCAGTTTACGGTTAGCGGGAGGTATGAGCGGTTTCGTCGAGCAGTTCTTC	CASSLRLAGGMSGFVEQFF
-	TRBV7-6	-	TRBJ2-3	TGTGCCAGCAGCCCCCTCGCGTCTAGCACAGATACGCAGTATTTT	CASSPLASSTDTQYF
-	TRBV6-1	-	TRBJ1-5	TGTGCCAGCAAGCCAGCCACATATAGCAATCAGCCCCAGCATTTT	CASKPATYSNQPQHF
-	TRBV11-2	-	TRBJ1-1	TGTGCCAGCAGTTCGGGACGACTCCAAGGGGACACTGAAGCTTTCTTT	CASSSGRLQGDTEAFF
-	TRBV11-1	-	TRBJ2-7	TGTGCCAGCAGCTTACTCATATCTACCTACGAGCAGTACTTC	CASSLLISTYEQYF
-	TRBV4-1	-	TRBJ1-4	TGCGCCAGCAGCCAAGGCCGGCCCTTGACTAATGAAAAACTGTTTTTT	CASSQGRPLTNEKLFF
-	TRBV2	-	TRBJ1-5	TGTGCCAGCAGTGGTGACCAGCCCCAGCATTTT	CASSGDQPQHF
-	TRBV30	-	TRBJ1-1	TGTGCCTGGAGTGCCCTCCCCAGGTCTGAAGCTTTCTTT	CAWSALPRSEAFF
-	TRBV6-5	few	TRBJ2-2	TGTGCCAGCAGTTACATGGTGAACACCGGGGAGCTGTTTTTT	CASSYMVNTGELFF
TRBD1	TRBV7-9	-	TRBJ2-7	TGTGCCAGCAGCTTAGGACCAGGGGGACACGAGCAGTACTTC	CASSLGPGGHEQYF
TRBD1	TRBV18	-	TRBJ2-5	TGTGCCAGCTCACCGACAGGGCCGGAGACCCAGTACTTC	CASSPTGPETQYF
-	TRBV2	-	TRBJ1-2	TGTGCCAGCAGGGACAACGCTAACTATGGCTACACCTTC	CASRDNANYGYTF
-	TRBV4-1	-	TRBJ1-2	TGCGCCAGCAGCCAAGATGGGGGAGCTAACTATGGCTACACCTTC	CASSQDGGANYGYTF
-	TRBV5-1	-	TRBJ2-1	TGCGCCAGCAGCTGGGCCATTGGCTCCTACAATGAGCAGTTCTTC	CASSWAIGSYNEQFF
-	TRBV9	once	TRBJ1-4	TGTGCCAGCAGCCCAGGTATGAGAAATGAAAAACTGTTTTTT	CASSPGMRNEKLFF
-	TRBV4-1	-	TRBJ2-3	TGCGCCAGCAGCCAAGTCGACCTTCTAACGCAGTATTTT	CASSQVDLLTQYF
-	TRBV30	-	TRBJ1-2	TGTGCCTGGAGTCCATTACAGGGAACCTATGGCTACACCTTC	CAWSPLQGTYGYTF
-	TRBV6-1	few	TRBJ2-7	TGTGCCAGCAGTGAAATTCGTGTGACAGGCTACGAGCAGTACTTC	CASSEIRVTGYEQYF
-	TRBV5-1	-	TRBJ1-3	TGCGCCAGCAGCCCGGGGTTTGGAAACACCATATATTTT	CASSPGFGNTIYF
-	TRBV19	-	TRBJ1-5	TGTGCCAGTAGTATAGGAACAGTCAATCAGCCCCAGCATTTT	CASSIGTVNQPQHF
-	TRBV28	-	TRBJ2-7	TGTGCCAGCAAGAGAGGCCAAACCTTGTACGAGCAGTACTTC	CASKRGQTLYEQYF
-	TRBV2	-	TRBJ2-7	TGTGCCAGCAGTGGGGGGGGCAGGAGCTCCTACGAGCAGTACTTC	CASSGGGRSSYEQYF
-	TRBV28	once	TRBJ2-7	TGTGCCAGCAGTTCGGCCGGGTGGAGCTCCTACGAGCAGTACTTC	CASSSAGWSSYEQYF
TRBD1	TRBV18	-	TRBJ1-1	TGTGCCAGCTCACCGTTTGACAGGGCTCGAAACACTGAAGCTTTCTTT	CASSPFDRARNTEAFF
-	TRBV28	-	TRBJ2-7	TGTGCCAGCAGTCCCCCCCAGGGTTCGTACGAGCAGTACTTC	CASSPPQGSYEQYF
-	TRBV27	-	TRBJ2-5	TGTGCCAGCAGTCACTCAGGGCAAGAGACCCAGTACTTC	CASSHSGQETQYF
-	TRBV28	few	TRBJ1-2	TGTGCCAGCAGTTCCCTCTCGGCTACGGGATACACCTTC	CASSSLSATGYTF
-	TRBV30	-	TRBJ1-4	TGTGCCTGGAGTGTACAGGGCCAAGCTAATGAAAAACTGTTTTTT	CAWSVQGQANEKLFF
TRBD2	TRBV14	-	TRBJ2-2	TGTGCCAGCAGCCAAGTCGCGGGAGCGGGCACCGGGGAGCTGTTTTTT	CASSQVAGAGTGELFF
-	TRBV19	-	TRBJ1-2	TGTGCCAGTAGAACGAGGGATCCCCTTAACTATGGCTACACCTTC	CASRTRDPLNYGYTF
-	TRBV5-1	few	TRBJ2-7	TGCGCCAGCAGCTTGGAGTCGGTTCAGGGCCATATGGAGCAGTACTTC	CASSLESVQGHMEQYF
-	TRBV25-1	-	TRBJ2-3	TGTGCCAGCAGTGCGAGACTAGGGTCCCATTTTACGCAGTATTTT	CASSARLGSHFTQYF
TRBD2	TRBV2	-	TRBJ2-7	TGTGCCAGCAGCCTCGGGGTTGCGGGAGGACACGAGCAGTACTTC	CASSLGVAGGHEQYF
-	TRBV7-3	-	TRBJ2-7	TGTGCCAGCAGCTTAGAGGGGGGACCAACCTACGAGCAGTACTTC	CASSLEGGPTYEQYF
-	TRBV15	-	TRBJ1-3	TGTGCCACCAGCAGAGATCCCGGGGCTGGAAACACCATATATTTT	CATSRDPGAGNTIYF
TRBD2	TRBV4-1	-	TRBJ2-1	TGCGCCAGCAGCCCCCCGAGGATAGCGGGAGGAAGCGAGCAGTTCTTC	CASSPPRIAGGSEQFF
-	TRBV6-4	-	TRBJ1-1	TGTGCCAGCAGTGCCACAGCGAACACTGAAGCTTTCTTT	CASSATANTEAFF
-	TRBV6-5	-	TRBJ1-3	TGTGCCAGCAGTTATGAGGGCTCACCTAGAAACACCATATATTTT	CASSYEGSPRNTIYF
TRBD1	TRBV4-2	few	TRBJ2-7	TGTGCCAGCAGCCAAGATTCTTTGGGACAGGGGGTCTACGAGCAGTACTTC	CASSQDSLGQGVYEQYF
-	TRBV7-2	-	TRBJ1-1	TGTGCCAGCAGCCCCGGACGGGGTATTATTGAAGCTTTCTTT	CASSPGRGIIEAFF
TRBD2	TRBV19	-	TRBJ2-4	TGTGCCAGCCACCCGGGAGGGAACATTCAGTACTTC	CASHPGGNIQYF
-	TRBV5-5	-	TRBJ2-3	TGTGCCAGCAGCTCGGGACTCAGCACAGATACGCAGTATTTT	CASSSGLSTDTQYF
-	TRBV7-2	once	TRBJ2-3	TGTGCCAGCAGCTACGTTATAGATACGCAGTATTTT	CASSYVIDTQYF
-	TRBV20-1	-	TRBJ2-1	TGCAGTGCTAGTGACGGGATCGTTCGGGTCTTC	CSASDGIVRVF
-	TRBV7-9	few	TRBJ1-2	TGTGCCAGCAGCTTCGAGGGAGGTTCTGGCTACACCTTC	CASSFEGGSGYTF
-	TRBV28	-	TRBJ2-5	TGTGCCAGCAGTTTAAGCATGGCACCCACAGAGACCCAGTACTTC	CASSLSMAPTETQYF
-	TRBV11-2	-	TRBJ2-5	TGTGCCAGCAGCACCTACCAAGAGACCCAGTACTTC	CASSTYQETQYF
TRBD2	TRBV11-2	-	TRBJ2-2	TGTGCCAGCAGCTTTAGAGGACTTCGGGGGGTGAACACCGGGGAGCTGTTTTTT	CASSFRGLRGVNTGELFF
-	TRBV19	-	TRBJ1-3	TGTGCCAGTAGTATAGGATCTATGAGGGAAACGGGAAACACCATATATTTT	CASSIGSMRETGNTIYF
-	TRBV10-1	-	TRBJ2-5	TGCGCCAGCAGTGAGTCGCGCCATCTCCAAGAGACCCAGTACTTC	CASSESRHLQETQYF